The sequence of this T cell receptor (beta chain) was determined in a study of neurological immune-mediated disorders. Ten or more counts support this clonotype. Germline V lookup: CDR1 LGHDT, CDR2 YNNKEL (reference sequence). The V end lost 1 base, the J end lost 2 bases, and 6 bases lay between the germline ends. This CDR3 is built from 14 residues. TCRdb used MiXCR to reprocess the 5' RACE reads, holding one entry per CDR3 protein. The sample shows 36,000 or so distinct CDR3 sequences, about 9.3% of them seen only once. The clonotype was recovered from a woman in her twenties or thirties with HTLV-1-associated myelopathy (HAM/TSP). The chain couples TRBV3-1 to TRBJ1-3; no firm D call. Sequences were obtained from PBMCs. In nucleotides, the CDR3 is TGTGCCAGCAGCCAAGCTTCCCCTGGAAACACCATATATTTT. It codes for CASSQASPGNTIYF.